This entry is about one TCR beta chain. Only in-frame clones appear in the TCRdb table, and some are missing; sequencing was by immunoSEQ multiplex PCR. The sample holds 2,500,000 or so clones; over 85% are singletons and the top ten take 0.36%. The sample originates from a study of shared clonotypes between healthy human individuals. The CDR3 is 17 amino acids. Trimming cost V 0 bases and J 0 bases, with 15 bases left between them. Germline assignment: CDR1 LNHNV and CDR2 YYDKDF (reference sequence). J is TRBJ2-7 and V is TRBV15, with D unresolved. This sequence was found in a young man in good health. Some clones in this sample may be carry-over from other donors' samples. What was sequenced was naive CD4+ T cells from PBMCs. Noted subset: CD45RA+ positively selected. The CDR3 coding sequence is TGTGCCACCAGCAGAGACCGATGGGATAAGGCCTCCTACGAGCAGTACTTC. It codes for CATSRDRWDKASYEQYF.